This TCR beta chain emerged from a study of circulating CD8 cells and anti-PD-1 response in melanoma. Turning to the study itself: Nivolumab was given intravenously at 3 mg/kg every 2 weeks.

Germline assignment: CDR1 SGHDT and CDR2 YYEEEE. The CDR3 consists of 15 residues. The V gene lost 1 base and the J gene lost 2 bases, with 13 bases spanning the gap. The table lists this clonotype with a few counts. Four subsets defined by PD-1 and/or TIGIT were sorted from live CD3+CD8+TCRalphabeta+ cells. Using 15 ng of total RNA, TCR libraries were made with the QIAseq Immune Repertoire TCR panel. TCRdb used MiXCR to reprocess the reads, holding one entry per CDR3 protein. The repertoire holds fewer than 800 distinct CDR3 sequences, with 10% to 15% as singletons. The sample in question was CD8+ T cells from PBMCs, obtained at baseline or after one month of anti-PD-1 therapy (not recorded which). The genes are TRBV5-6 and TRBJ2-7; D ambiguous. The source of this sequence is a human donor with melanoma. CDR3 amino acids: CASSLSHVVAYEQYF. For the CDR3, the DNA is TGTGCCAGCAGCTTGTCCCATGTGGTAGCCTACGAGCAGTACTTC.